This T cell receptor (beta chain) was found in a study of blood T cell repertoires in COVID-19. Study in general: PBMCs, B-cell-depleted T cells, or T cells were the source of the cDNA or gDNA that made up the material.

Germline CDR1 reads MNHEY; CDR2 reads SVGAGI. V was trimmed by 6 bases and J by 10 bases, leaving 20 bases between them. The CDR3 runs 14 residues. Measured with immunoSEQ multiplex PCR; TCRdb has only the in-frame clones, and not every one. The data contain about 260,000 clones, 70% to 90% of them singletons. The TCR comes from a man in his sixties who had recovered from COVID-19. The chain recombines TRBV6-5 with TRBJ2-3; D perhaps matches TRBD2 (7 bases). Specimen: peripheral blood. CDR3 DNA: TGTGCCAGCAGGAAAGGGGGGGGAGGAGGGGCGCAGTATTTT. Protein product: CASRKGGGGGAQYF.